The 13 T cell receptor beta chains below were found in one sample sequenced in a study of T cell responses to AZD1222 COVID-19 vaccine. Some clones are missing from TCRdb's copy, which holds only in-frame ones; the method was immunoSEQ multiplex PCR. The sample lists 180,000 or so clones, around nine tenths seen once, with roughly a quarter in the top ten. The input for sequencing was peripheral blood, taken 28 days after the second AZD1222 dose. These receptors were taken from an adult who received the AZD1222 COVID-19 vaccine.

The chain is built from TRBV6-5 and TRBJ2-2; weak D call: TRBD2 (6 bases). Germline CDR1 reads MNHEY; CDR2 reads SVGAGI. The CDR3 extends over 16 amino acids. Trimming took 4 bases from V and 3 from J, leaving 15 bases between them. CDR3 sequence (DNA): TGTGCCAGCAGTTCCCCCAAAGGGGAGGACACCGGGGAGCTGTTTTTT. It codes for CASSSPKGEDTGELFF.

This clone was picked up one time. The gene calls are TRBV9 and TRBJ2-3; TRBD2 matches at 9 bases. Trimming at V came to 3 bases and at J to 0 bases, leaving 5 bases not matched to a gene. Germline-derived CDR1 and CDR2 are SGDLS and YYNGEE. This CDR3 has 16 residues. CDR3 sequence reads: CASSDRLAASTDTQYF. The CDR3 coding sequence is TGTGCCAGCAGCGACCGACTAGCGGCTAGCACAGATACGCAGTATTTT.

J is TRBJ2-5 and V is TRBV19; D unresolved. The CDR3 totals 16 residues. V was cut by 3 bases and J by 3 bases, with 17 bases left in between. Germline V gene lookup returns CDR1 LNHDA and CDR2 SQIVND (reference sequence). This CDR3 is CASSIPPGYGKETQYF. In nucleotides, the CDR3 is TGTGCCAGTAGTATTCCCCCCGGTTACGGAAAAGAGACCCAGTACTTC.

The gene calls are TRBV7-9 and TRBJ2-7; D is ambiguous. V shed 1 base and J shed 1 base, with 14 bases lying between them. The V gene's germline CDR1 is SEHNR and CDR2 FQNEAQ (reference sequence). This CDR3 is built from 16 residues. CDR3 coding DNA: TGTGCCAGCAGCTTAGTTGGCACAGCAAGATCCTACGAGCAGTACTTC. Protein product: CASSLVGTARSYEQYF.

The V gene is TRBV14, the J gene TRBJ2-1; D gene unclear. This CDR3 has 15 amino acids. The V gene lost 3 bases and the J gene lost 11 bases, with 20 bases spanning the gap. The germline CDR1 and CDR2 sequences are SGHDN and FVKESK. The CDR3 region is CASSQAVADRAKQFF. CDR3 sequence (DNA): TGTGCCAGCAGCCAGGCAGTAGCAGACCGTGCGAAGCAGTTCTTC.

This chain connects TRBV6-5 to TRBJ1-1, with D uncertain. Trimming stripped 2 bases from V and 1 base from J, with 8 bases between. Germline V gene lookup returns CDR1 MNHEY and CDR2 SVGAGI. The CDR3 loop spans 14 amino acids. The CDR3 region has the DNA TGTGCCAGCAGTTACACCAACAAGAACACTGAAGCTTTCTTT. As protein: CASSYTNKNTEAFF.

The CDR3 DNA reads TGCGCCAGCAGTGAGCTACTCTCGAACACCGGGGAGCTGTTTTTT. This gives the protein CASSELLSNTGELFF. The V call is TRBV10-2, the J call TRBJ2-2; D is uncertain. Germline V gives CDR1 WSHSY, CDR2 SAAADI. V was shortened by 2 bases and J by 0 bases, with 7 bases between the two germline ends. This CDR3 is built from 15 residues.

The genes are TRBV21-1 and TRBJ2-3; the table's TRBD2 call for D was not verified on the DNA. TRBV21-1 is a known pseudogene. The CDR3 covers 18 residues. CDR3 sequence: CASSTAGTSGRGTDTQYF. CDR3 nucleotide sequence: TGTGCCAGCAGCACCGCCGGGACTAGCGGGAGGGGCACAGATACGCAGTATTTT.

This clone was counted between two and nine times. The chain has TRBV7-2 and TRBJ1-3; no definite D call. Between the trimmed V and J ends, which lost 1 base and 0 bases, there was a span of 10 bases. CDR3 length: 16 amino acids. Germline V gives CDR1 SGHTA, CDR2 FQGNSA. CDR3 in amino acids: CASSLEATGSGNTIYF. The CDR3 DNA reads TGTGCCAGCAGCTTAGAGGCCACCGGCTCTGGAAACACCATATATTTT.

The chain uses TRBV28 and TRBJ1-5; 9 bases align to TRBD1. The V and J ends lost 6 bases and 4 bases, in that order; junction bases with no gene match: 4. From germline, CDR1 is MDHEN and CDR2 SYDVKM. CDR3 length: 14 amino acids. CDR3 loop: CASSAGQGNQPQHF. CDR3 nucleotide sequence: TGTGCCAGCAGCGCGGGACAGGGTAATCAGCCCCAGCATTTT.

The chain joins TRBV21-1 to TRBJ2-1; TRBD1 is taken as the D call from the table, unchecked against the DNA. TRBV21-1 is given as a pseudogene. The CDR3 runs to 17 residues. The CDR3 loop reads CASIITGTGRIYNEQFF. Here the CDR3 DNA reads TGTGCCAGCATCATCACGGGGACAGGTCGAATTTACAATGAGCAGTTCTTC.

The chain carries TRBV25-1 and TRBJ2-3; maybe TRBD1 (6 bases). With 9 bases removed from V and 2 bases from J, the gap between germline ends came to 12 bases. The CDR3 is 13 amino acids. Germline V gene lookup returns CDR1 MGHDK and CDR2 SYGVNS. The CDR3 spells CASRLGATDTQYF. DNA of the CDR3: TGTGCCAGTCGGCTGGGGGCCACAGATACGCAGTATTTT.

This clone has more than one count but fewer than ten. This rearrangement joins TRBV5-1 to TRBJ2-2, with D maybe TRBD1 (6 bases). CDR3 length: 14 residues. V lost 0 bases, J lost 5 bases, and 8 bases lay in between. The germline V gene encodes CDR1 SGHRS and CDR2 YFSETQ. CDR3 nucleotides: TGCGCCAGCAGCTTGGGGGGGCGAACCGGGGAGCTGTTTTTT. It encodes CASSLGGRTGELFF.